Listed below are T cell receptor beta chains from one sample, sequenced in a study of CD8 T cells in ankylosing spondylitis. One entry per CDR3 protein results from TCRdb running MiXCR on the 5' RACE reads. This sample has some 800,000 distinct CDR3 sequences, with 12% found just once. Source material: blood, either unsorted or a sorted T cell fraction (not recorded which). These receptors were taken from a male donor with ankylosing spondylitis. Each CDR3 is given with its conserved first and last residue. A D gene is named only where the DNA matches it firmly. A row's size may be missing; if present it is once, few, many or a size class.

j_call: TRBJ1-2
d_call: .
v_call: TRBV20-1
clone_size: many
cdr3_aa: CSAPVGGNYGYTF
cdr3_nt: TGCAGTGCTCCCGTCGGGGGGAACTATGGCTACACCTTC

j_call: TRBJ1-1
d_call: TRBD1
v_call: TRBV12-3/TRBV12-4
clone_size: .
cdr3_aa: CASRAADRGHTEAFF
cdr3_nt: TGTGCCAGCAGAGCGGCAGACAGGGGGCACACTGAAGCTTTCTTT

j_call: TRBJ2-1
d_call: TRBD2
v_call: TRBV19
clone_size: .
cdr3_aa: CASSMGLAGVHNEQFF
cdr3_nt: TGTGCCAGTAGTATGGGCCTAGCGGGAGTACACAATGAGCAGTTCTTC

j_call: TRBJ2-1
d_call: TRBD1
v_call: TRBV27
clone_size: .
cdr3_aa: CASSPDRAWGIHNEQFF
cdr3_nt: TGTGCCAGCAGTCCGGACAGGGCGTGGGGGATACACAATGAGCAGTTCTTC

j_call: TRBJ2-7
d_call: TRBD2
v_call: TRBV7-9
clone_size: few
cdr3_aa: CASSKTSGGEQYF
cdr3_nt: TGTGCCAGCAGTAAAACGTCGGGGGGCGAGCAGTACTTC

j_call: TRBJ1-4
d_call: .
v_call: TRBV27
clone_size: .
cdr3_aa: CASSLSWVTNEKLFF
cdr3_nt: TGTGCCAGCAGTTTATCATGGGTCACTAATGAAAAACTGTTTTTT

j_call: TRBJ2-7
d_call: .
v_call: TRBV28
clone_size: .
cdr3_aa: CASSGTPKYEQYF
cdr3_nt: TGTGCCAGTTCCGGGACACCGAAGTACGAGCAGTACTTC

j_call: TRBJ2-7
d_call: .
v_call: TRBV12-3/TRBV12-4
clone_size: few
cdr3_aa: CASSLHGPRGEQYF
cdr3_nt: TGTGCCAGCAGTTTACACGGGCCGAGGGGAGAGCAGTACTTC

j_call: TRBJ2-5
d_call: TRBD2
v_call: TRBV4-3
clone_size: few
cdr3_aa: CASSPKGLAGVGAQYF
cdr3_nt: TGCGCCAGCAGCCCGAAGGGACTAGCGGGAGTTGGGGCCCAGTACTTC

j_call: TRBJ2-7
d_call: .
v_call: TRBV6-1
clone_size: .
cdr3_aa: CASRDNRDSYEQYF
cdr3_nt: TGTGCCAGCAGAGACAACCGGGACTCCTACGAGCAGTACTTC

j_call: TRBJ2-2
d_call: TRBD2
v_call: TRBV27
clone_size: few
cdr3_aa: CASKGTSGPGELFF
cdr3_nt: TGTGCCAGCAAGGGGACTAGCGGCCCCGGGGAGCTGTTTTTT

j_call: TRBJ2-7
d_call: .
v_call: TRBV29-1
clone_size: few
cdr3_aa: CSVQAVVPYEQYF
cdr3_nt: TGCAGCGTTCAAGCTGTAGTCCCCTACGAGCAGTACTTC

j_call: TRBJ2-1
d_call: .
v_call: TRBV15
clone_size: .
cdr3_aa: CATSRNLGEQFF
cdr3_nt: TGTGCCACCAGCAGAAACCTCGGGGAGCAGTTCTTC

j_call: TRBJ1-5
d_call: .
v_call: TRBV20-1
clone_size: few
cdr3_aa: CSARDLWGQPQHF
cdr3_nt: TGCAGTGCTAGAGATCTATGGGGCCAGCCCCAGCATTTT

j_call: TRBJ2-1
d_call: TRBD2
v_call: TRBV5-5
clone_size: few
cdr3_aa: CASSLVWTSEYNEQFF
cdr3_nt: TGTGCCAGCAGCTTGGTGTGGACTAGCGAGTACAATGAGCAGTTCTTC

j_call: TRBJ2-5
d_call: .
v_call: TRBV20-1
clone_size: many
cdr3_aa: CSAEDRGKTQYF
cdr3_nt: TGCAGTGCCGAGGACCGAGGAAAGACCCAGTACTTC

j_call: TRBJ2-2
d_call: .
v_call: TRBV5-1
clone_size: few
cdr3_aa: CASGQELFRELFF
cdr3_nt: TGCGCCAGCGGCCAGGAATTATTCAGGGAGCTGTTTTTT

j_call: TRBJ2-1
d_call: .
v_call: TRBV19
clone_size: few
cdr3_aa: CAMGTTDEQFF
cdr3_nt: TGTGCCATGGGGACAACAGATGAGCAGTTCTTC

j_call: TRBJ2-1
d_call: .
v_call: TRBV6-1
clone_size: many
cdr3_aa: CASGGSSYNEQFF
cdr3_nt: TGTGCCAGCGGCGGATCCTCCTACAATGAGCAGTTCTTC

j_call: TRBJ2-5
d_call: .
v_call: TRBV5-1
clone_size: many
cdr3_aa: CASSLELQGGTQYF
cdr3_nt: TGCGCCAGCAGCTTGGAACTTCAGGGAGGGACCCAGTACTTC

j_call: TRBJ2-3
d_call: .
v_call: TRBV7-2
clone_size: .
cdr3_aa: CASSLVGGEDTQYF
cdr3_nt: TGTGCCAGCAGCTTAGTGGGAGGCGAGGATACGCAGTATTTT

j_call: TRBJ2-1
d_call: TRBD1
v_call: TRBV27
clone_size: .
cdr3_aa: CASSFRQGLPTNEQFF
cdr3_nt: TGTGCCAGCAGCTTTCGACAGGGGTTACCGACCAATGAGCAGTTCTTC

j_call: TRBJ1-2
d_call: TRBD1
v_call: TRBV10-1
clone_size: many
cdr3_aa: CASSQDRRANYGYTF
cdr3_nt: TGCGCCAGCAGTCAGGACAGGAGAGCGAACTATGGCTACACCTTC

j_call: TRBJ2-5
d_call: .
v_call: TRBV29-1
clone_size: many
cdr3_aa: CSVVGRTQETQYF
cdr3_nt: TGCAGCGTTGTTGGACGGACCCAAGAGACCCAGTACTTC

j_call: TRBJ1-1
d_call: TRBD1
v_call: TRBV10-3
clone_size: few
cdr3_aa: CAISEFSKRGLQSEAFF
cdr3_nt: TGTGCCATCAGTGAATTTTCCAAAAGGGGGCTTCAATCTGAAGCTTTCTTT

j_call: TRBJ2-2
d_call: TRBD1
v_call: TRBV12-3/TRBV12-4
clone_size: .
cdr3_aa: CASSPRTGGAGELFF
cdr3_nt: TGTGCCAGCAGTCCACGGACAGGGGGGGCCGGGGAGCTGTTTTTT

j_call: TRBJ2-1
d_call: .
v_call: TRBV27
clone_size: .
cdr3_aa: CASNRGDAYNEQFF
cdr3_nt: TGTGCCAGCAACCGGGGAGATGCTTACAATGAGCAGTTCTTC

j_call: TRBJ2-3
d_call: TRBD2
v_call: TRBV4-2
clone_size: .
cdr3_aa: CASSRLGLAGGLSTDTQYF
cdr3_nt: TGTGCCAGCAGCCGGTTAGGACTAGCGGGAGGATTAAGCACAGATACGCAGTATTTT

j_call: TRBJ1-1
d_call: .
v_call: TRBV7-2
clone_size: .
cdr3_aa: CASSSRGGLNTEAFF
cdr3_nt: TGTGCCAGCAGCTCGCGGGGCGGATTGAACACTGAAGCTTTCTTT

j_call: TRBJ2-3
d_call: TRBD1
v_call: TRBV7-9
clone_size: .
cdr3_aa: CATPGKGAHTDTQYF
cdr3_nt: TGTGCCACCCCAGGGAAGGGGGCCCACACAGATACGCAGTATTTT

j_call: TRBJ2-1
d_call: TRBD2
v_call: TRBV5-4
clone_size: few
cdr3_aa: CASSIVGREGSYNEQFF
cdr3_nt: TGTGCCAGCAGCATCGTCGGGCGGGAGGGATCCTACAATGAGCAGTTCTTC

j_call: TRBJ2-1
d_call: .
v_call: TRBV2
clone_size: few
cdr3_aa: CASSVDMLSGNEQFF
cdr3_nt: TGTGCCAGCAGCGTGGACATGCTCAGCGGTAATGAGCAGTTCTTC

j_call: TRBJ2-1
d_call: .
v_call: TRBV5-1
clone_size: few
cdr3_aa: CASSLTRPSHEQFF
cdr3_nt: TGCGCCAGCAGCTTAACTAGGCCATCCCATGAGCAGTTCTTC

j_call: TRBJ2-3
d_call: .
v_call: TRBV7-2
clone_size: few
cdr3_aa: CASSLFREGDTQYF
cdr3_nt: TGTGCCAGCAGCTTATTCAGGGAAGGAGATACGCAGTATTTT

j_call: TRBJ1-4
d_call: .
v_call: TRBV5-1
clone_size: few
cdr3_aa: CASSTAGVGEKLFF
cdr3_nt: TGCGCCAGCAGCACGGCGGGGGTTGGTGAAAAACTGTTTTTT

j_call: TRBJ2-7
d_call: .
v_call: TRBV4-1
clone_size: few
cdr3_aa: CASSQVRGPTYEQYF
cdr3_nt: TGCGCCAGCAGCCAAGTACGGGGACCTACCTACGAGCAGTACTTC

j_call: TRBJ1-2
d_call: .
v_call: TRBV30
clone_size: .
cdr3_aa: CASYRDAYGYTF
cdr3_nt: TGTGCCTCTTACAGGGATGCCTATGGCTACACCTTC

j_call: TRBJ2-1
d_call: .
v_call: TRBV9
clone_size: once
cdr3_aa: CASSQGGGGVNEQFF
cdr3_nt: TGTGCCAGCAGCCAAGGAGGGGGGGGCGTAAATGAGCAGTTCTTC

j_call: TRBJ2-3
d_call: TRBD1
v_call: TRBV7-2
clone_size: .
cdr3_aa: CASSSPGTGVLTQYF
cdr3_nt: TGTGCCAGCAGCTCGCCGGGGACAGGGGTCCTTACGCAGTATTTT

j_call: TRBJ2-1
d_call: .
v_call: TRBV9
clone_size: few
cdr3_aa: CASSVDNEQFF
cdr3_nt: TGTGCCAGCAGCGTAGATAATGAGCAGTTCTTC

j_call: TRBJ2-7
d_call: TRBD2
v_call: TRBV29-1
clone_size: many
cdr3_aa: CSVDGGVSYEQYF
cdr3_nt: TGCAGCGTTGATGGGGGGGTCTCCTACGAGCAGTACTTC

j_call: TRBJ2-7
d_call: .
v_call: TRBV20-1
clone_size: .
cdr3_aa: CSASTVKHNYEQYF
cdr3_nt: TGCAGTGCTAGTACAGTGAAGCACAACTACGAGCAGTACTTC

j_call: TRBJ1-5
d_call: .
v_call: TRBV12-2
clone_size: .
cdr3_aa: CASRLVGTEHF
cdr3_nt: TGTGCAAGTCGCTTAGTTGGGACAGAACATTTT

j_call: TRBJ1-1
d_call: .
v_call: TRBV27
clone_size: .
cdr3_aa: CASSLTPAGRVEAFF
cdr3_nt: TGTGCCAGCAGTCTCACTCCGGCAGGGCGAGTTGAAGCTTTCTTT

j_call: TRBJ2-1
d_call: TRBD2
v_call: TRBV7-6
clone_size: .
cdr3_aa: CASTPGLGFDEQFF
cdr3_nt: TGTGCCAGCACCCCGGGACTAGGTTTCGATGAGCAGTTCTTC

j_call: TRBJ2-1
d_call: .
v_call: TRBV6-6
clone_size: many
cdr3_aa: CASSLVVSEQFF
cdr3_nt: TGTGCCAGCAGCCTAGTAGTTAGTGAGCAGTTCTTC

j_call: TRBJ2-1
d_call: .
v_call: TRBV29-1
clone_size: many
cdr3_aa: CSVAWENEQFF
cdr3_nt: TGCAGCGTTGCATGGGAGAATGAGCAGTTCTTC

j_call: TRBJ1-2
d_call: .
v_call: TRBV2
clone_size: few
cdr3_aa: CASANYNYGYTF
cdr3_nt: TGTGCCAGCGCTAACTATAACTATGGCTACACCTTC

j_call: TRBJ1-5
d_call: .
v_call: TRBV5-1
clone_size: few
cdr3_aa: CASSLGGRVNQPQHF
cdr3_nt: TGCGCCAGCAGCTTAGGCGGCAGGGTCAATCAGCCCCAGCATTTT

j_call: TRBJ2-1
d_call: TRBD2
v_call: TRBV14
clone_size: few
cdr3_aa: CASKRENYNEQFF
cdr3_nt: TGTGCCAGTAAGCGGGAAAACTACAATGAGCAGTTCTTC

j_call: TRBJ2-7
d_call: TRBD1
v_call: TRBV20-1
clone_size: .
cdr3_aa: CSANGDRGPQSSYEQYF
cdr3_nt: TGCAGTGCTAATGGGGACAGGGGGCCTCAAAGCTCCTACGAGCAGTACTTC

j_call: TRBJ1-1
d_call: .
v_call: TRBV30
clone_size: .
cdr3_aa: CAWSVHRLNTEAFF
cdr3_nt: TGTGCCTGGAGTGTACACAGGCTGAACACTGAAGCTTTCTTT

j_call: TRBJ2-3
d_call: .
v_call: TRBV20-1
clone_size: .
cdr3_aa: CSARRIWGGGTDTQYF
cdr3_nt: TGCAGTGCTAGAAGGATTTGGGGAGGTGGCACAGATACGCAGTATTTT

j_call: TRBJ2-3
d_call: .
v_call: TRBV29-1
clone_size: many
cdr3_aa: CSVERGNPDTQYF
cdr3_nt: TGCAGCGTTGAAAGGGGGAACCCAGATACGCAGTATTTT

j_call: TRBJ1-5
d_call: .
v_call: TRBV24-1
clone_size: few
cdr3_aa: CATSRTGNQPQHF
cdr3_nt: TGTGCCACCAGTCGCACAGGGAATCAGCCCCAGCATTTT

j_call: TRBJ1-1
d_call: .
v_call: TRBV7-9
clone_size: few
cdr3_aa: CASSLASGVAFF
cdr3_nt: TGTGCCAGCAGCTTAGCCTCAGGGGTGGCTTTCTTT